One and the same sample provided the 30 T cell receptor beta chains below, sequenced in a study of T cell changes during pregnancy in multiple sclerosis. Measured with immunoSEQ multiplex PCR; TCRdb has only the in-frame clones, and not every one. Of about 52,000 clones in the sample, approximately 92% were seen once. The sequenced sample was CD4+ T cells from peripheral blood mononuclear cells, obtained before pregnancy. These receptors were obtained from a female donor with multiple sclerosis, enrolled in a pregnancy study.

The chain has TRBV6-6 and TRBJ2-2, with D possibly TRBD1 on 6 matching bases. Germline V CDR1 and CDR2: MNHNY, SVGAGI (reference sequence). The CDR3 spans 14 residues. V was trimmed by 6 bases and J by 6 bases, leaving 14 bases between them. CDR3 nucleotides: TGTGCCAGCAGAAAACAGGGTTCGCCCGGGGAGCTGTTTTTT. Translated, it gives CASRKQGSPGELFF.

The V gene is TRBV19, the J gene TRBJ1-1; TRBD1 aligns across 9 bases. In germline, CDR1 is LNHDA, CDR2 SQIVND (reference sequence). J gave up 5 bases and V 3 bases, and 4 bases lay outside the gene matches. This CDR3 region has 14 residues. CDR3 DNA: TGTGCCAGTAGTATTAGACAGGGGGGGACTGAAGCTTTCTTT. Translation: CASSIRQGGTEAFF.

The chain joins TRBV15 to TRBJ2-5; the D gene is possibly TRBD2 (5 bases). Trimming shortened V by 0 bases and J by 9 bases, and 8 bases separated the two germline ends. The CDR3 has 12 residues. The germline V gene has CDR1 LNHNV and CDR2 YYDKDF (reference sequence). CDR3 amino acids: CATSRDRGSQYF. The CDR3 nucleotides are TGTGCCACCAGCAGAGATCGAGGGTCCCAGTACTTC.

CDR3 sequence reads: CASSWGLAGVNEQFF. CDR3 in DNA: TGTGCCAGCAGCTGGGGGCTAGCGGGAGTGAATGAGCAGTTCTTC. This chain links TRBV5-6 with TRBJ2-1; TRBD2 aligns across 10 bases. Unmatched junction bases numbered 7, after V lost 3 bases and J lost 7 bases. The CDR3 has 15 residues. Germline assignment: CDR1 SGHDT and CDR2 YYEEEE.

The gene calls are TRBV5-1 and TRBJ2-5; 12 bases agree with TRBD1. The CDR3 has 16 residues. Per the germline V gene, CDR1 is SGHRS and CDR2 is YFSETQ. V was pared by 4 bases and J by 4 bases, with 8 bases of the junction left unmatched. CDR3 nucleotides: TGCGCCAGCAGCGCCGGGACAGGGGGCTTGGTAGAGACCCAGTACTTC. Protein: CASSAGTGGLVETQYF.

V usage is TRBV5-4 and J usage is TRBJ2-1, with TRBD1 as a possible D gene (6 bases). The CDR3 contains 13 residues. Germline lookup yields CDR1 SGHNT and CDR2 YYREEE (reference sequence). Deletions cut 1 base from V and 7 bases from J, with 9 bases between. The CDR3 loop is CASSLQGRNEQFF. Written as DNA, the CDR3 is TGTGCCAGCAGCTTGCAGGGGCGGAATGAGCAGTTCTTC.

The V call is TRBV29-1, the J call TRBJ2-7; TRBD2 aligns across 7 bases. The V and J ends lost 2 bases and 4 bases, in that order; junction bases with no gene match: 5. Germline CDR1 reads SQVTM; CDR2 reads ANQGSEA. There are 13 residues in the CDR3. CDR3 DNA: TGCAGCGTTGAACTATGGGAGGGGTACGAGCAGTACTTC. Amino acid sequence: CSVELWEGYEQYF.

This chain uses TRBV5-1 with TRBJ1-2; D is ambiguous. Germline lookup yields CDR1 SGHRS and CDR2 YFSETQ. This CDR3 has 13 residues. V was trimmed by 1 base and J by 2 bases, leaving 6 bases between them. The CDR3 DNA sequence: TGCGCCAGCAGCTTGTCCGGGAACTATGGCTACACCTTC. This codes for CASSLSGNYGYTF.

The chain employs TRBV7-2 and TRBJ2-2; weak D call: TRBD2 (6 bases). The CDR3 is made up of 16 amino acids. CDR1 and CDR2 from the germline V gene are SGHTA and FQGNSA. The V gene lost 2 bases and the J gene lost 0 bases, with 10 bases spanning the gap. This CDR3 reads CASSLTGTSNTGELFF. DNA of the CDR3: TGTGCCAGCAGCTTAACCGGGACTTCGAACACCGGGGAGCTGTTTTTT.

The chain is built from TRBV5-6 and TRBJ1-4; D remains ambiguous. V lost 4 bases and J 8 bases, leaving 15 bases between the germline ends. CDR1 and CDR2 (germline): SGHDT, YYEEEE. This CDR3 is built from 14 residues. CDR3 loop: CASSPGPGREKLFF. In DNA form, the CDR3 reads TGTGCCAGCAGCCCGGGCCCGGGAAGGGAAAAACTGTTTTTT.

This clone occurred once. The CDR3 is CASSFSGSSYEQYF. CDR3 coding DNA: TGCGCCAGCAGCTTTTCAGGTAGCTCCTACGAGCAGTACTTC. The chain employs TRBV5-1 and TRBJ2-7; D ambiguous. CDR3 size: 14 residues. Germline values: CDR1 SGHRS, CDR2 YFSETQ. Trimming shortened V by 2 bases and J by 0 bases, and 9 bases separated the two germline ends.

CDR3 bases: TGTGCCAGCAGCTTATCGGCGGCCTCTGGAAACACCATATATTTT. Protein sequence: CASSLSAASGNTIYF. The genes are TRBV7-2 and TRBJ1-3; D is uncertain. Germline V CDR1 and CDR2: SGHTA, FQGNSA. The CDR3 has 15 residues. V was cut by 2 bases and J by 0 bases, with 8 bases left in between. The full variable domain, rest sourced from reference TRBV7-2 and TRBJ1-3, is GAGVSQSPSNKVTEKGKDVELRCDPISGHTALYWYRQSLGQGLEFLIYFQGNSAPDKSGLPSDRFSAERTGGSVSTLTIQRTQQEDSAVYLCASSLSAASGNTIYFGEGSWLTVV.

The V and J genes are TRBV14 and TRBJ2-5, with D unclear. Trimming removed 2 bases at V and 5 bases at J, with 18 bases between. The CDR3 runs 16 residues. Germline loops: CDR1 SGHDN, CDR2 FVKESK. The CDR3 spells CASSQNGGINTETQYF. The CDR3 DNA follows: TGTGCCAGCAGCCAAAACGGCGGAATCAATACGGAGACCCAGTACTTC.

DNA of the CDR3: TGTGCCAGCAGCTTTCTGTTGCCTAGCGGCCCCCGGGGGGAGCAGTACTTC. Protein sequence: CASSFLLPSGPRGEQYF. The J gene is TRBJ2-7, the V gene TRBV7-8; 7 nucleotides line up with TRBD2. The CDR3 is 17 amino acids. With V trimmed by 3 bases and J by 7 bases, 18 bases remained unmatched. CDR1 is SGHVS and CDR2 is FQNEAQ in the germline V gene. The whole variable domain, remainder taken from reference TRBV7-8 and TRBJ2-7, is GAGVSQSPRYKVAKRGQDVALRCDPISGHVSLFWYQQALGQGPEFLTYFQNEAQLDKSGLPSDRFFAERPEGSVSTLKIQRTQQEDSAVYLCASSFLLPSGPRGEQYFGPGTRLTVT.

The gene calls are TRBV4-2 and TRBJ2-5, with D possibly being TRBD2 (6 bases). V was trimmed by 0 bases and J by 4 bases, leaving 15 bases between them. The CDR3 extends over 16 amino acids. Germline CDR1 LGHNA, CDR2 YNFKEQ. In DNA, the CDR3 is TGTGCCAGCAGCCAAGAGGGGAACGGGAGAGGAGAGACCCAGTACTTC. Translating gives CASSQEGNGRGETQYF.

A single count supports this clone. The chain joins TRBV5-1 to TRBJ2-5; 14 bases are shared with TRBD2. The junction had 6 bases not matched to a gene; V was cut back by 1 base and J by 4 bases. CDR3 size: 17 residues. CDR1 is SGHRS, CDR2 YFSETQ, per germline. The CDR3 region has the DNA TGCGCCAGCAGCTTGCCAGGGACTAGCGGGAGCTCAGAGACCCAGTACTTC. As protein: CASSLPGTSGSSETQYF.

The chain's CDR3 is CASRHRVGQGQETQYF. The CDR3 coding sequence is TGTGCCAGCAGACATCGAGTGGGACAGGGCCAAGAGACCCAGTACTTC. This chain links TRBV2 with TRBJ2-5; 9 nucleotides line up with TRBD1. Germline V gene data show CDR1 as SNHLY and CDR2 as FYNNEI. The CDR3 sequence is 16 residues long. Unmatched junction bases numbered 9, after V lost 6 bases and J lost 1 base.

The chain joins TRBV27 to TRBJ1-5; possible D gene TRBD1, 5 bases. The CDR3 loop spans 15 amino acids. Germline values: CDR1 MNHEY, CDR2 SMNVEV (reference sequence). The V end was cut by 1 base, the J end by 6 bases, with 13 bases between. The CDR3 nucleotides read TGTGCCAGCAGTTTATACGGGGGGGGATCTCAGCCCCAGCATTTT. Translation: CASSLYGGGSQPQHF.

The CDR3: CASSVDRATEAFF. CDR3 DNA: TGTGCCAGTAGTGTTGACAGGGCCACAGAAGCTTTCTTT. The V call is TRBV19, the J call TRBJ1-1, with TRBD1 matching 7 bases. V dropped 5 bases and J dropped 8; count of bases not matched to a gene: 8. The CDR3 extends over 13 amino acids. In germline, CDR1 is LNHDA, CDR2 SQIVND (reference sequence).

This rearrangement joins TRBV2 to TRBJ2-5, with no clear D. Trimming took 4 bases from V and 3 from J, leaving 9 bases between them. The CDR3 runs 13 residues. CDR1 and CDR2 from the germline V gene are SNHLY and FYNNEI. For the CDR3, the DNA is TGTGCCAGCAGTGTCACGAGCAAAGAGACCCAGTACTTC. Its translation is CASSVTSKETQYF.

V is TRBV7-2 and J is TRBJ2-2; 8 positions agree with TRBD1. The CDR3 has 18 residues. Germline loops: CDR1 SGHTA, CDR2 FQGNSA. Trimming took 3 bases from V and 0 from J; bases not matched to a gene: 9. Here the CDR3 DNA reads TGTGCCAGCAGCTTGGCCTTGACAGGGGCTGCGAACACCGGGGAGCTGTTTTTT. Protein sequence: CASSLALTGAANTGELFF. Complete variable domain (other parts from reference TRBV7-2 and TRBJ2-2): GAGVSQSPSNKVTEKGKDVELRCDPISGHTALYWYRQSLGQGLEFLIYFQGNSAPDKSGLPSDRFSAERTGGSVSTLTIQRTQQEDSAVYLCASSLALTGAANTGELFFGEGSRLTVL.

The CDR3 loop reads CASSIAGTGFREKLFF. The CDR3 DNA reads as TGTGCCAGCAGCATCGCCGGGACAGGGTTTCGTGAAAAACTGTTTTTT. V and J are TRBV5-4 and TRBJ1-4; 9 bases align to TRBD1. V was pared by 4 bases and J by 7 bases, with 11 bases of the junction left unmatched. Germline CDR1 SGHNT, CDR2 YYREEE (reference sequence). The CDR3 has 16 amino acids.

The J gene is TRBJ2-1, the V gene TRBV7-8, with 9 bases that match TRBD2. With V trimmed by 1 base and J by 5 bases, 3 bases remained unmatched. This CDR3 spans 15 amino acids. Germline values: CDR1 SGHVS, CDR2 FQNEAQ. This CDR3 reads CASSLEASGDNEQFF. The CDR3 bases are TGTGCCAGCAGCTTAGAGGCTAGCGGGGACAATGAGCAGTTCTTC.

The V call is TRBV7-2, the J call TRBJ2-7, with 9 bases identical to TRBD1. Looked up from germline, CDR1 is SGHTA and CDR2 is FQGNSA. J lost 4 bases, V lost 3 bases, and 4 bases had no gene match. This CDR3 has 14 residues. For the CDR3, the DNA is TGTGCCAGCAGCTTCACAGGGGGCTGGTACGAGCAGTACTTC. Amino acids: CASSFTGGWYEQYF.

The chain carries TRBV9 and TRBJ2-1; TRBD2 agrees at 14 bases. Germline values: CDR1 SGDLS, CDR2 YYNGEE. This CDR3 has 16 amino acids. Trimming cost V 0 bases and J 10 bases; bases outside gene matches: 6. CDR3 in amino acids: CASSVETSGRAREQFF. The CDR3 DNA reads TGTGCCAGCAGCGTAGAGACTAGCGGGAGGGCCCGGGAGCAGTTCTTC.

CDR3 loop: CASTRTSGTDTQYF. The CDR3 nucleotides are TGTGCCAGTACCCGGACTAGCGGTACAGATACGCAGTATTTT. This sequence joins TRBV6-5 and TRBJ2-3, with 10 bases matching TRBD2. The CDR3 has 14 amino acids. CDR1 and CDR2 from the germline V gene are MNHEY and SVGAGI. The ends lost 9 bases at V and 3 bases at J; junction bases unmatched: 6.

This clone was counted a few times. J is TRBJ2-6 and V is TRBV21-1; the table assigns TRBD1, which was not confirmed against the DNA. TRBV21-1 is a pseudogene. The CDR3 runs 17 residues. This CDR3 is CASSMSRDRDGANVLTF. CDR3 DNA sequence: TGTGCCAGCAGCATGTCCCGGGACAGGGATGGGGCCAACGTCCTGACTTTC.

There are a few counts of this clone. The chain recombines TRBV7-8 with TRBJ2-1; the D gene is possibly TRBD2 (5 bases). The germline V gene has CDR1 SGHVS and CDR2 FQNEAQ. This CDR3 contains 14 residues. Trimming took 5 bases from V and 3 from J, leaving 11 bases between them. The CDR3 protein is CASSRTRDYNEQFF. CDR3 in DNA: TGTGCCAGCAGCCGCACCCGGGACTACAATGAGCAGTTCTTC.

The chain has TRBV6-1 and TRBJ2-1; no clear D gene. Trimming took 8 bases from V and 4 from J, leaving 9 bases between them. This CDR3 is built from 12 residues. CDR1 is MNHNS, CDR2 SASEGT, per germline. The CDR3 sequence: CASGPLYNEQFF. The CDR3 DNA sequence: TGTGCCAGCGGGCCCCTATACAATGAGCAGTTCTTC.

The V call is TRBV30, the J call TRBJ1-2; 9 positions agree with TRBD1. This CDR3 has 13 residues. Trimming took 1 base from V and 9 from J; bases not matched to a gene: 6. The germline CDR1 and CDR2 sequences are GTSNPN and SVGIG (reference sequence). CDR3 loop: CAWSGSGQGSYTF. The CDR3 DNA follows: TGTGCCTGGAGTGGATCGGGACAGGGTAGCTACACCTTC.